Each of the 25 T cell receptor beta chains below was sequenced from the same sample in a study of blood T cell repertoires in COVID-19. TCRdb's table, derived via immunoSEQ multiplex PCR, lists solely in-frame clones and lacks some. The top ten clones hold under 8.5% of a sample with 150,000 or so clones, about four fifths of them seen once. The source material was peripheral blood. These receptors came from a man aged 35 to 55 who had recovered from COVID-19.

This chain links TRBV2 with TRBJ2-7; possible D gene TRBD1, 6 bases. CDR3 length equals 16 residues. The V and J ends lost 7 bases and 5 bases respectively, with 24 bases between them. Germline CDR1 reads SNHLY; CDR2 reads FYNNEI. This chain's CDR3 is CASMNTGTPWGNEQYF. The CDR3 region has the DNA TGTGCCAGCATGAACACCGGGACACCGTGGGGCAACGAGCAGTACTTC. The whole variable domain, remainder taken from reference TRBV2 and TRBJ2-7, is EPEVTQTPSHQVTQMGQEVILRCVPISNHLYFYWYRQILGQKVEFLVSFYNNEISEKSEIFDDQFSVERPDGSNFTLKIRSTKLEDSAMYFCASMNTGTPWGNEQYFGPGTRLTVT.

The chain has TRBV3-1 (or the pseudogene TRBV3-2) and TRBJ2-5; 8 bases are shared with TRBD1. Looked up from germline, CDR1 is LGHDT and CDR2 is YNNKEL (reference sequence). This CDR3 is built from 14 residues. The V segment lost 0 bases and the J segment 10 bases; nucleotides outside the gene matches: 7. As DNA, the CDR3 is TGTGCCAGCAGCCAAGATCGCCAGGGGGCTGGCCAGTACTTC. Protein sequence: CASSQDRQGAGQYF.

J is TRBJ2-3 and V is TRBV2; the D is unclear. CDR3 size: 13 residues. The germline V and J ends were trimmed by 4 bases and 0 bases, with 5 bases remaining between them. Germline CDR1 and CDR2: SNHLY and FYNNEI. The CDR3 coding sequence is TGTGCCAGCAGTGTCCAGAGCACAGATACGCAGTATTTT. Translating gives CASSVQSTDTQYF.

The V call is TRBV7-6, the J call TRBJ2-4; 9 nucleotides match TRBD1. Unmatched junction bases numbered 11, after V lost 5 bases and J lost 6 bases. The germline CDR1 and CDR2 sequences are SGHVS and FNYEAQ. The CDR3 length is 16 residues. In nucleotides, the CDR3 is TGTGCCAGCAGCCAACAGGGGGCAGCGCGGGGAAACATTCAGTACTTC. Translating gives CASSQQGAARGNIQYF. Filled out from reference TRBV7-6 and TRBJ2-4, the complete variable domain reads GAGVSQSPRYKVTKRGQDVALRCDPISGHVSLYWYRQALGQGPEFLTYFNYEAQQDKSGLPNDRFSAERPEGSISTLTIQRTEQRDSAMYRCASSQQGAARGNIQYFGAGTRLSVL.

The CDR3 region has the DNA TGTGCCAGCAATACAGTCCTAGCCAAAAACATTCAGTACTTC. Its protein product is CASNTVLAKNIQYF. The chain employs TRBV5-6 and TRBJ2-4; no clear D gene. Germline loops: CDR1 SGHDT, CDR2 YYEEEE. The V gene lost 6 bases and the J gene lost 0 bases, with 10 bases spanning the gap. The CDR3 extends over 14 amino acids.

The CDR3 DNA reads TGTGCCATGGGGCGGTGGCCCTACGAGCAGTACTTC. This sequence encodes CAMGRWPYEQYF. The genes are TRBV10-3 and TRBJ2-7, with D maybe TRBD1 (5 bases). The V gene lost 9 bases and the J gene lost 2 bases, with 11 bases spanning the gap. This CDR3 has 12 amino acids. Germline V gives CDR1 ENHRY, CDR2 SYGVKD.

The V gene is TRBV7-8, the J gene TRBJ1-1, with unresolved D. Trimming took off 3 bases at V and 1 base at J, with 6 bases between the two ends. This CDR3 is built from 13 residues. In germline, CDR1 is SGHVS, CDR2 FQNEAQ. The CDR3 coding sequence is TGTGCCAGCAGCTTCACAGCGAACACTGAAGCTTTCTTT. The encoded protein is CASSFTANTEAFF. Looking up the rest from reference TRBV7-8 and TRBJ1-1 gives the full variable domain: GAGVSQSPRYKVAKRGQDVALRCDPISGHVSLFWYQQALGQGPEFLTYFQNEAQLDKSGLPSDRFFAERPEGSVSTLKIQRTQQEDSAVYLCASSFTANTEAFFGQGTRLTVV.

V is TRBV7-2 and J is TRBJ2-2; D is ambiguous. The CDR3 runs 14 residues. Trimming left V 5 bases short and J 10 bases short, with 17 bases between. Germline V gene lookup returns CDR1 SGHTA and CDR2 FQGNSA. CDR3 protein: CASSTQGASEELFF. The CDR3 region has the DNA TGTGCCAGCAGCACACAAGGAGCCTCGGAGGAGCTGTTTTTT.

This sequence joins TRBV6-6 and TRBJ2-5; 7 nucleotides line up with TRBD2. With V trimmed by 6 bases and J by 1 base, 8 bases remained unmatched. The CDR3 consists of 15 residues. Germline lookup yields CDR1 MNHNY and CDR2 SVGAGI (reference sequence). The CDR3 loop reads CASSLRGGGQETQYF. In nucleotides, the CDR3 is TGTGCCAGCAGCCTACGGGGCGGGGGCCAAGAGACCCAGTACTTC.

There are a few counts of this clone. One end of the junction varies from germline; a read error may be responsible. The chain is built from TRBV7-7 and TRBJ2-1; D gene unclear. The CDR3 is 15 amino acids. Germline V lookup: CDR1 SSHAT, CDR2 FNYEAQ (reference sequence). The CDR3 region is CASSPDSSSYNEQFF. The CDR3 DNA reads TGTGCTAGCAGCCCCGACTCTAGCTCCTACAATGAGCAGTTCTTC.

In its sample, this clone was seen a few times. The rearrangement links TRBV7-6 to TRBJ2-7; TRBD2 aligns across 8 bases. CDR1 and CDR2 from the germline V gene are SGHVS and FNYEAQ. The V gene end was trimmed by 2 bases and the J gene end by 4 bases; junction bases not matched to a gene: 4. The CDR3 has 14 residues. For the CDR3, the DNA is TGTGCCAGCAGCTTATTCAGCGGGAGTTACGAGCAGTACTTC. It specifies CASSLFSGSYEQYF.

The chain uses TRBV19 and TRBJ2-7; D is possibly TRBD2 (6 bases). Per germline, CDR1 LNHDA and CDR2 SQIVND (reference sequence). This CDR3 comprises 13 residues. Trimming took off 10 bases at V and 1 base at J, with 14 bases between the two ends. CDR3 region: CATLDGGSYEQYF. In nucleotides, the CDR3 is TGTGCCACACTAGACGGGGGATCCTACGAGCAGTACTTC.

The V and J genes are TRBV3-1 (or the pseudogene TRBV3-2) and TRBJ2-3; TRBD1 agrees at 8 bases. Germline V gene data show CDR1 as LGHDT and CDR2 as YNNKEL (reference sequence). V dropped 1 base and J dropped 7; count of bases not matched to a gene: 1. This CDR3 region has 13 residues. The CDR3 sequence: CASSQGTGNTQYF. The CDR3 DNA reads TGTGCCAGCAGCCAAGGGACAGGGAATACGCAGTATTTT.

The rearrangement uses TRBV10-3 and TRBJ2-1; D is unclear. V lost 6 bases and J 6 bases, leaving 9 bases between the germline ends. CDR3 size: 12 residues. Germline-derived CDR1 and CDR2 are ENHRY and SYGVKD. The CDR3 here is CAIRAEVNEQFF. CDR3 nucleotides: TGTGCCATCAGGGCGGAAGTCAATGAGCAGTTCTTC.

The J gene is TRBJ1-2, the V gene TRBV4-3, with 8 bases matching TRBD1. The CDR3 covers 17 residues. Losses at the gene ends were 0 bases for V and 0 bases for J; bases not matched to a gene: 6. Per germline, CDR1 LGHNA and CDR2 YSLEER. The CDR3 here is CASSQDYRGTANYGYTF. The CDR3, as DNA: TGCGCCAGCAGCCAAGATTACAGGGGGACGGCTAACTATGGCTACACCTTC.

This chain uses TRBV7-3 with TRBJ2-2; D ambiguous. Trimming pared 3 bases from V and 7 bases from J, leaving 6 bases between. CDR1 is SGHTA and CDR2 is FQGTGA in the germline V gene. The CDR3 contains 12 residues. CDR3 sequence reads: CASSFDFGELFF. CDR3 coding DNA: TGTGCCAGCAGCTTCGACTTCGGGGAGCTGTTTTTT.

This clone was seen only once. The rearrangement uses TRBV6-5 and TRBJ1-5; a possible D gene is TRBD1 (6 bases). The CDR3 totals 14 residues. V lost 7 bases, J lost 5 bases, and 15 bases lay in between. From germline, CDR1 is MNHEY and CDR2 SVGAGI. CDR3 in DNA: TGTGCCAGCAAGGGGGGAGGGGACTATCAGCCCCAGCATTTT. Protein sequence: CASKGGGDYQPQHF.

The J gene is TRBJ1-2, the V gene TRBV18, with no clear D. This CDR3 is built from 13 residues. The V and J ends lost 1 base and 7 bases respectively, with 10 bases between them. The V gene's germline CDR1 is KGHSH and CDR2 LQKENI. The CDR3 DNA follows: TGTGCCAGCTCACCACAGAGGGCCGCTGGCTACACCTTC. Amino acids: CASSPQRAAGYTF.

V and J are TRBV12-3 or TRBV12-4 and TRBJ2-7; TRBD2 aligns across 9 bases. The V gene end was trimmed by 6 bases and the J gene end by 2 bases; junction bases not matched to a gene: 2. The CDR3 is made up of 13 amino acids. CDR3 nucleotides: TGTGCCAGCAGGACTAGCGGCCCCTACGAGCAGTACTTC. Translation: CASRTSGPYEQYF.

CDR3 DNA sequence: TGTGCCAGCAGTGACAGGACCAACACCGGGGAGCTGTTTTTT. Protein product: CASSDRTNTGELFF. The gene calls are TRBV6-6 and TRBJ2-2, with TRBD1 as a possible D gene (6 bases). The CDR3 extends over 14 amino acids. Germline V gives CDR1 MNHNY, CDR2 SVGAGI (reference sequence). The V end lost 5 bases, the J end lost 2 bases, and 9 bases lay between the germline ends.

The table lists this clone with a count of one. This chain joins TRBV12-3 or TRBV12-4 and TRBJ1-5; D remains ambiguous. V dropped 4 bases and J dropped 5 bases, with 6 bases sitting between them. This CDR3 contains 12 residues. The CDR3: CASSYEYQPQHF. Here the CDR3 DNA reads TGTGCCAGCAGTTATGAGTATCAGCCCCAGCATTTT.

The chain couples TRBV11-3 to TRBJ2-5; D is perhaps TRBD1 (6 bases). Germline CDR1 is SGHNT and CDR2 is YENEEA. The CDR3 runs to 14 residues. Deletions cut 8 bases from V and 0 bases from J, with 13 bases between. The CDR3 loop is CASGKGVYQETQYF. The CDR3 DNA reads TGTGCCAGCGGGAAGGGGGTGTACCAAGAGACCCAGTACTTC. Full variable domain (remainder filled in from reference TRBV11-3 and TRBJ2-5): EAGVVQSPRYKIIEKKQPVAFWCNPISGHNTLYWYLQNLGQGPELLIRYENEEAVDDSQLPKDRFSAERLKGVDSTLKIQPAELGDSAVYLCASGKGVYQETQYFGPGTRLLVL.

About this clone: The identical CDR3 is also encoded by other nucleotide sequences in the sample. V gene TRBV4-3 combines with J gene TRBJ2-6, with no clear D. The CDR3 covers 15 residues. CDR1 and CDR2 (germline): LGHNA, YSLEER. Trimming took 0 bases from V and 1 from J, leaving 4 bases between them. CDR3 in amino acids: CASSQDRSGANVLTF. In nucleotides, the CDR3 is TGCGCCAGCAGCCAAGACAGATCTGGGGCCAACGTCCTGACTTTC.

The J gene is TRBJ2-7, the V gene TRBV5-6; perhaps TRBD2 as D (5 bases). The ends were cut back, 0 bases at V and 6 bases at J, with 13 bases in the middle. Germline V gene sequence: CDR1 SGHDT, CDR2 YYEEEE. The CDR3 contains 14 residues. CDR3 sequence (DNA): TGTGCCAGCAGCTTGGTAGGTAGGGCGGGCGAGCAGTACTTC. Translating it yields CASSLVGRAGEQYF.

This chain links TRBV5-1 with TRBJ2-3; 10 nucleotides match TRBD1. This CDR3 spans 15 amino acids. V shed 3 bases, J shed 4 bases, and the junction held 5 bases outside the gene matches. CDR1 and CDR2 (germline): SGHRS, YFSETQ. For the CDR3, the DNA is TGCGCCAGCAGCTCGGGACAGGGGAACGCAGATACGCAGTATTTT. Translating it yields CASSSGQGNADTQYF.